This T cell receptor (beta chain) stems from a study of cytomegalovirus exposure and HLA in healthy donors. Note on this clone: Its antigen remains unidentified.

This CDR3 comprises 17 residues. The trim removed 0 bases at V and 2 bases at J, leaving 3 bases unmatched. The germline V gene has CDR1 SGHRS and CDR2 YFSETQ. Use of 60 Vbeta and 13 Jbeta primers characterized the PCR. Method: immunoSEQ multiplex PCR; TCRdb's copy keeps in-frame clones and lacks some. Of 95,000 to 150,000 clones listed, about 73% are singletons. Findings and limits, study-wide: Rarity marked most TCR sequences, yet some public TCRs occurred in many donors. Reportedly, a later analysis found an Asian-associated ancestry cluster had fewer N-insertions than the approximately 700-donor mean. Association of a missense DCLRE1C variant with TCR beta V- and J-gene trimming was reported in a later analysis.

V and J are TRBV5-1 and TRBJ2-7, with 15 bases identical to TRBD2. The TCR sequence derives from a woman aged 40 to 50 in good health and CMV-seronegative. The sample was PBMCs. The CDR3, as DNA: TGCGCCAGCAGCTTGGGGACTAGCGGGGGGGACCCCTACGAGCAGTACTTC. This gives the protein CASSLGTSGGDPYEQYF.